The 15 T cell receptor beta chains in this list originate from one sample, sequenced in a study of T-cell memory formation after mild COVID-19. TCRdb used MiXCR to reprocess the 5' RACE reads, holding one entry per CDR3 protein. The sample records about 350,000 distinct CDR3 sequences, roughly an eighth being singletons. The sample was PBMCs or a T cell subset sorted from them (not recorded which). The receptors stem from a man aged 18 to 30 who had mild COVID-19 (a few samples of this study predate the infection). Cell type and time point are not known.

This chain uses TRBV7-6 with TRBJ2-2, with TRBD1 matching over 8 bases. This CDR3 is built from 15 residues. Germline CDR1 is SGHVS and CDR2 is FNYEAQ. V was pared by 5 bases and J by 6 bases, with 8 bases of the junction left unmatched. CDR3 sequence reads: CASSPRQGWSGELFF. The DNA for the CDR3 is TGTGCCAGCAGCCCCCGACAGGGGTGGTCCGGGGAGCTGTTTTTT.

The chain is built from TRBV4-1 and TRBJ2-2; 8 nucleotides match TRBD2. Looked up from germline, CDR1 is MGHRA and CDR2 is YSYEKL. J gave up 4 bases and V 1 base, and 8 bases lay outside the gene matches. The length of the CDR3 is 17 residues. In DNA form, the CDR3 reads TGCGCCAGCAGCCAAGTTGTGAGCGGGGGTGGCACCGGGGAGCTGTTTTTT. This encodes CASSQVVSGGGTGELFF.

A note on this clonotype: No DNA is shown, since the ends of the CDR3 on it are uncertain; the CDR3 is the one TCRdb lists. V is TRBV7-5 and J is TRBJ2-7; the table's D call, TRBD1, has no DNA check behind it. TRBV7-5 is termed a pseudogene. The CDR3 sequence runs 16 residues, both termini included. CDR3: CISVPEAPGQGSEQYF.

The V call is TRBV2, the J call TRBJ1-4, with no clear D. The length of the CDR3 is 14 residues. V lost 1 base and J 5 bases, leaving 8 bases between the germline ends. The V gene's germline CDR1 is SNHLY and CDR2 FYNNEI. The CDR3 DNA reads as TGTGCCAGCAGTGAAGTGGCAGCAAATGAAAAACTGTTTTTT. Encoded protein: CASSEVAANEKLFF.

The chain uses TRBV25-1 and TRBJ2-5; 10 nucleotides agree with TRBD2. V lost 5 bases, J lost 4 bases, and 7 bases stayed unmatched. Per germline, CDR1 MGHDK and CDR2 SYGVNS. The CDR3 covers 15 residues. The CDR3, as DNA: TGTGCCAGCAGTAGGGAGCGGGGGGGCGGAGAGACCCAGTACTTC. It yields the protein CASSRERGGGETQYF.

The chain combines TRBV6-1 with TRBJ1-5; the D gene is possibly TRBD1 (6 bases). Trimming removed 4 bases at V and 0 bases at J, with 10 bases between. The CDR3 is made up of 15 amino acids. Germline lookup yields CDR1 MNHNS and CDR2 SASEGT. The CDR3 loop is CASSATGNSNQPQHF. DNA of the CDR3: TGTGCCAGCAGTGCCACAGGGAATAGCAATCAGCCCCAGCATTTT.

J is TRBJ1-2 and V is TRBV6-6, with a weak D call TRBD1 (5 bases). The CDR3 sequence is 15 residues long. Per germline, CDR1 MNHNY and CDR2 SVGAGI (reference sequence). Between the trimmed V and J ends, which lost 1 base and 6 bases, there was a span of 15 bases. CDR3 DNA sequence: TGTGCCAGCAGTTACTGGACAAACCAAGGCAATGGCTACACCTTC. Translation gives CASSYWTNQGNGYTF.

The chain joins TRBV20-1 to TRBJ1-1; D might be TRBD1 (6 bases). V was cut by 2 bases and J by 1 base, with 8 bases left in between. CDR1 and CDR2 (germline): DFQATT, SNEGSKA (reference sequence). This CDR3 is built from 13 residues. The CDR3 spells CSARSGQNTEAFF. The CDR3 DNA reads TGCAGTGCTAGATCGGGACAGAACACTGAAGCTTTCTTT.

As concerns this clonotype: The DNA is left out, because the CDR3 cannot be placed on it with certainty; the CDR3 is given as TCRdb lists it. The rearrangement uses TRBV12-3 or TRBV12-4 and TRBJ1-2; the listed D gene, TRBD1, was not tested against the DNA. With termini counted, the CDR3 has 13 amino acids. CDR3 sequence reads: CASSFLAGSGYTF.

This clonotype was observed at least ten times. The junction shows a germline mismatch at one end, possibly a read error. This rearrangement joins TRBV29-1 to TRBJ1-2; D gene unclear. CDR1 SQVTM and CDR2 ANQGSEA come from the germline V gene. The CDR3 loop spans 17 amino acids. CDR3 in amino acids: CSVEDVPGAFPKYGYTF. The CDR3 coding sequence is TGCAGCGTTGAAGATGTGCCGGGTGCGTTTCCTAAGTATGGCTACACCTTC.

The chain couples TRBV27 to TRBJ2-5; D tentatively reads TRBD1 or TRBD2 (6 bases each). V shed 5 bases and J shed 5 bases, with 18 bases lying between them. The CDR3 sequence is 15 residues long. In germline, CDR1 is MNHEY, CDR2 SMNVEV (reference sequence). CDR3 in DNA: TGTGCCAGCAGTACCACTCCCGGGGGCTTTGAGACCCAGTACTTC. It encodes CASSTTPGGFETQYF.

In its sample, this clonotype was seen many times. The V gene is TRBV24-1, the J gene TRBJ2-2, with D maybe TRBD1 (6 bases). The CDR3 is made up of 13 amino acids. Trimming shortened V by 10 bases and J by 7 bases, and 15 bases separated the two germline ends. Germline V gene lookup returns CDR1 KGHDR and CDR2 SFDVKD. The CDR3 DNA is TGTGCCACAGAGACAGGTCGTGGCGGGGAGCTGTTTTTT. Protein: CATETGRGGELFF.

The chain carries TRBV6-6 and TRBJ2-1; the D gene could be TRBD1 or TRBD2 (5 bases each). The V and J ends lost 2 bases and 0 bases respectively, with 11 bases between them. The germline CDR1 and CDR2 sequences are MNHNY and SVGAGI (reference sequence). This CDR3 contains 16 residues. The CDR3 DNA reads TGTGCCAGCAGTTACCAAGCAGGGAGCTCCTACAATGAGCAGTTCTTC. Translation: CASSYQAGSSYNEQFF.

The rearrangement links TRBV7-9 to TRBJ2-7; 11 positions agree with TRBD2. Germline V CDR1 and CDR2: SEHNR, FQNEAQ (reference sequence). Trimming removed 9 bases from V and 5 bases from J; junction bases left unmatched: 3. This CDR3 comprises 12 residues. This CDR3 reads CASSGGANEQYF. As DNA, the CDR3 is TGTGCCAGTAGCGGGGGGGCTAACGAGCAGTACTTC.

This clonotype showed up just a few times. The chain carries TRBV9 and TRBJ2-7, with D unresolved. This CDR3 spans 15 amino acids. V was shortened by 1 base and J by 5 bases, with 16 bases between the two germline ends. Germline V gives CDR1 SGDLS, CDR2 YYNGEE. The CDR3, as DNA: TGTGCCAGCAGCGTACAAGCCCGAAGCCTGAACGAGCAGTACTTC. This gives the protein CASSVQARSLNEQYF.